This T cell receptor (beta chain) is from a study of CD8 T cell repertoires and HIV-1 epitope variants. Overall study context: Equal numbers of autologous T cell-negative cells presented antigen to enriched T cells.

With respect to this clone: Its antigen is unidentified.

This CDR3 comprises 13 residues. Germline loops: CDR1 SSHAT, CDR2 FNYEAQ (reference sequence). V was clipped by 3 bases and J by 8 bases, with 11 bases between them. TCRdb's table, derived via immunoSEQ multiplex PCR, lists solely in-frame clones and lacks some. The sample has fewer than 6,000 clones; 65% to 80% are singletons. This sequence originates from a male donor with HIV. The sequencing input was cultured CD8+ T cells derived from PBMCs. The V call is TRBV7-7, the J call TRBJ2-1; D possibly corresponds to TRBD1 (6 bases). The CDR3 region is CASSFLAGDEQFF. The CDR3 bases are TGTGCCAGCAGCTTTTTGGCAGGGGATGAGCAGTTCTTC.